A single TCR beta chain is shown here with its context. TCRdb independently ran MiXCR on the reads; one entry per CDR3 protein. The top ten clones hold around 12% of a sample with a few hundred thousand distinct CDR3 sequences, 17% of them seen once. The data belong to a study of T cell repertoires in cytomegalovirus infection. V lost 2 bases, J lost 2 bases, and 8 bases stayed unmatched. Looked up from germline, CDR1 is MGHRA and CDR2 is YSYEKL. There are 17 residues in the CDR3. The specimen was PBMCs. The sequence was obtained from a human donor in good health (CMV status not recorded). Some clones in this sample may be carry-over from other donors' samples. The chain has TRBV4-1 and TRBJ2-3, with 9 nucleotides matching TRBD2. As DNA, the CDR3 is TGCGCCAGCAGCCAATACAGTCAGCGGGGGGACACAGATACGCAGTATTTT. Amino acids: CASSQYSQRGDTDTQYF.